This T cell receptor (beta chain) stems from a study of T cell responses to AZD1222 COVID-19 vaccine. Notes on the study in general: Researchers report vaccine-associated CD4 TCRs spanning spike, with dominance at 160-218 and 743-854.

Produced via immunoSEQ multiplex PCR; TCRdb's table is partial and in-frame only. The repertoire has over 90,000 clones, around 91% of them found once; the top ten carry under 5.5%. As to this clone: Its target is not known.

Germline V gene data show CDR1 as SGHTA and CDR2 as FQGNSA. Germline trimming cut 1 base from V and 10 bases from J; bases unmatched to any gene: 8. The CDR3 contains 14 residues. The rearrangement links TRBV7-2 to TRBJ1-2; the match to TRBD1 covers 8 bases. The clonotype comes from an adult in good health. The material sequenced was peripheral blood, taken on day 0 of AZD1222 vaccination. The CDR3, as DNA: TGTGCCAGCAGCTTAGGGACAGGGATTAATGACTACACCTTC. It translates to CASSLGTGINDYTF.